The rows below give T cell receptor beta chains drawn from one sample of a study of cytomegalovirus exposure and HLA in healthy donors. Only in-frame clones appear in the TCRdb table, and some are missing; sequencing was by immunoSEQ multiplex PCR. The sample shows some 160,000 clones, around 10% of them seen only once. What was sequenced was PBMCs. These receptors were obtained from a male donor in good health and CMV-seronegative. Each CDR3 is given with its conserved first and last residue. D genes are given only for firm matches. Size values are once, few and many counts, or a class for expanded clones, and some rows have none.

j_call	d_call	clone_size	v_call	cdr3_nt	cdr3_aa
TRBJ1-6	TRBD1	few	TRBV28	TGTGCCAGCAGATACAGACGGGACAGGGTCGGATCACCCCTCCACTTT	CASRYRRDRVGSPLHF
TRBJ1-1	NA	few	TRBV29-1	TGCAGCGTTGTAAAAGGGGACACTGAAGCTTTCTTT	CSVVKGDTEAFF
TRBJ2-7	TRBD1	few	TRBV7-7	TGTGCTAGCAGCCTTGACAGGGGGCTCGAGCAGTACTTC	CASSLDRGLEQYF
TRBJ1-1	NA	NA	TRBV28	TGTGCCAGCAGTTTTACGGGGGGGCAAGGTGAAGCTTTCTTT	CASSFTGGQGEAFF
TRBJ1-1	NA	NA	TRBV4-3	TGCGCCAGCAGCCCAGAGGACACGTTGAACACTGAAGCTTTCTTT	CASSPEDTLNTEAFF
TRBJ1-5	TRBD1	NA	TRBV19	TGTGCCAGTAGTACGACAGGGTATAGCAATCAGCCCCAGCATTTT	CASSTTGYSNQPQHF
TRBJ1-1	NA	NA	TRBV4-2	TGTGCCAGCAGCCAATGGGGGGGCCCCAACACTGAAGCTTTCTTT	CASSQWGGPNTEAFF
TRBJ2-7	TRBD2	NA	TRBV2	TGTGCCAGCATAGAGCGTTCGGGAGGGGGAGGCGAGCAGTACTTC	CASIERSGGGGEQYF
TRBJ2-6	TRBD1	few	TRBV10-2	TGCGCCAGCGGAGGGAGCAGGGGGCTTGCTGGGGCCAACGTCCTGACTTTC	CASGGSRGLAGANVLTF
TRBJ2-7	TRBD1	few	TRBV4-3	TGCGCCAGCAGCCAAGGAACCGGGACAGAGCCCTACGAGCAGTACTTC	CASSQGTGTEPYEQYF
TRBJ2-7	NA	NA	TRBV15	TGTGCCACCAGCAGAGAGTTAATGCGGGCCATCCCCGAGCAGTACTTC	CATSRELMRAIPEQYF
TRBJ1-1	TRBD1	NA	TRBV19	TGTGCCAGTACTGCCAAGACAGGGCTGGGCACTGAAGCTTTCTTT	CASTAKTGLGTEAFF
TRBJ2-1	NA	few	TRBV2	TGTGCCAGCACCGAGAGACAGGGGAGGGTCAATGAGCAGTTCTTC	CASTERQGRVNEQFF
TRBJ2-4	NA	NA	TRBV28	TGTGCCAGCAGTTCGCAGGGGAGGGAAAACATTCAGTACTTC	CASSSQGRENIQYF
TRBJ1-2	TRBD1	few	TRBV7-6	TGTGCCAGCAGTCCCGGGACAGGGGGCTATGGCTACACCTTC	CASSPGTGGYGYTF
TRBJ1-1	TRBD1	few	TRBV11-2	TGTGCCAGCAGCCCAGGGGGGTTTACCGGGACATCTAACACTGAAGCTTTCTTT	CASSPGGFTGTSNTEAFF
TRBJ2-1	TRBD2	NA	TRBV11-2	TGTGCCAGCAGCCTAATCCTGAGCGGGAGTGGGCGCAATGAGCAGTTCTTC	CASSLILSGSGRNEQFF
TRBJ2-7	NA	NA	TRBV7-9	TGTGCCAGCAGCCCCCGGGGCTCCTACGAGCAGTACTTC	CASSPRGSYEQYF
TRBJ2-5	NA	few	TRBV6-4	TGTGCCAGCAGTGACTCATTTTCCAGCGAAGAGACCCAGTACTTC	CASSDSFSSEETQYF
TRBJ2-7	TRBD1	NA	TRBV2	TGTGCCAGCAGTACCGGGACAGCCGAGCAGTACTTC	CASSTGTAEQYF
TRBJ2-3	TRBD2	few	TRBV4-2	TGTGCCAGCAGCCGGACACTAGCGGGGGGCCCCACAGATACGCAGTATTTT	CASSRTLAGGPTDTQYF
TRBJ2-7	TRBD1	few	TRBV28	TGTGCCAGCAGTGAAGGACAGGGCCCCTTTACCTACGAGCAGTACTTC	CASSEGQGPFTYEQYF
TRBJ1-1	TRBD1	few	TRBV28	TGTGCCAGCAGTTGGACAGGCAGTAGGACTGAAACTTTCTTT	CASSWTGSRTETFF
TRBJ2-3	NA	once	TRBV30	TGTGCCTGGAGCCGACTAGGGGGGGCAGATACGCAGTATTTT	CAWSRLGGADTQYF
TRBJ2-5	TRBD1	few	TRBV5-1	TGCGCCAGCAGCGAACCGGGACAGGGTATAGAGACCCAGTACTTC	CASSEPGQGIETQYF
TRBJ1-5	NA	few	TRBV6-6	TGTGCCAGCAGTTACTCGGGGGGGGAGGGTCAGCCCCAGCATTTT	CASSYSGGEGQPQHF
TRBJ1-1	NA	few	TRBV19	TGTGCCGTGAGCGGGGGGCGGTTTACTGAAGCTTTCTTT	CAVSGGRFTEAFF
TRBJ2-2	TRBD2	few	TRBV4-2	TGTGCCAGCAGCCTTCAGCGGGAGGCCACCGGGGAGCTGTTTTTT	CASSLQREATGELFF
TRBJ2-6	NA	NA	TRBV4-1	TGCGCCAGCAGCCAAGATAGGGTGGGGGGCTCTGGGGCCAACGTCCTGACTTTC	CASSQDRVGGSGANVLTF
TRBJ2-1	TRBD2	NA	TRBV4-1	TGCGCCAGCAGCCAAGAGGGAGGGAGAGGGTCCTACAATGAGCAGTTCTTC	CASSQEGGRGSYNEQFF
TRBJ1-3	NA	once	TRBV5-1	TGCGCCAGCAGAGGAGAGCCCGGAAACACCATATATTTT	CASRGEPGNTIYF
TRBJ2-2	NA	NA	TRBV5-1	TGCGCCAGCAGCTCACAGACAAACACCGGGGAGCTGTTTTTT	CASSSQTNTGELFF
TRBJ2-3	NA	few	TRBV11-2	TGTGCCAGCAGCTTCACTTGGTTAGCAGATACGCAGTATTTT	CASSFTWLADTQYF
TRBJ2-5	TRBD1	NA	TRBV5-1	TGCGCCAGCAGCGGGGACAGACAAGAGACCCAGTACTTC	CASSGDRQETQYF
TRBJ2-7	NA	NA	TRBV4-3	TGCGCCAGCAGCCAAGAGCAGGGATACGAGCAGTACTTC	CASSQEQGYEQYF
TRBJ2-1	TRBD2	NA	TRBV28	TGTGCCAGCAGCAGACTAGCGGGTGAGCAGTTCTTC	CASSRLAGEQFF
TRBJ2-2	TRBD2	NA	TRBV25-1	TGTGCCAGCAGTGATCCCAGCGGGAGCAGTAGAACCGGGGAGCTGTTTTTT	CASSDPSGSSRTGELFF
TRBJ1-4	NA	few	TRBV30	TGTGCCTGGAGTGAAGGACAGATTAATGAAAAACTGTTTTTT	CAWSEGQINEKLFF
TRBJ2-2	TRBD2	NA	TRBV28	TGTGCCAGCAGTTTGCCGGGACAGGGCTTCGGGACTAGCGGGAACACCGGGGAGCTGTTTTTT	CASSLPGQGFGTSGNTGELFF
TRBJ1-5	NA	NA	TRBV6-1	TGTGCCAGCAGAGCCGGGAATACCCAAAATCAGCCCCAGCATTTT	CASRAGNTQNQPQHF
TRBJ2-6	NA	NA	TRBV28	TGTGCCAGCAGTTCTCAGGGTGCTGGGGCCAACGTCCTGACTTTC	CASSSQGAGANVLTF
TRBJ1-5	TRBD1	NA	TRBV28	TGTGCCAGCAGTTGGTCTAGGACAGGGGGGGACAATCAGCCCCAGCATTTT	CASSWSRTGGDNQPQHF
TRBJ2-3	NA	few	TRBV5-4	TGTGCCAGCAGCCTGATTGGGGGCGGAATTGAAACAGATACGCAGTATTTT	CASSLIGGGIETDTQYF
TRBJ1-4	TRBD1	few	TRBV7-6	TGTGCCAGCAGCTTAGGGACAGGGGAGGTTTCGGAAAAACTGTTTTTT	CASSLGTGEVSEKLFF
TRBJ2-3	TRBD2	NA	TRBV6-5	TGTGCCAGCTCCAGAGCGGGGACTAGCACAGATACGCAGTATTTT	CASSRAGTSTDTQYF
TRBJ2-7	NA	NA	TRBV30	TGTGCCTGGAGTGTTGGAACAGGAGCCTACGAGCAGTACTTC	CAWSVGTGAYEQYF
TRBJ1-2	NA	NA	TRBV5-4	TGTGCCAGCAGCTTGGACCGGGATGGCTACACCTTC	CASSLDRDGYTF
TRBJ2-7	NA	few	TRBV28	TGTGCCAGCAGTTCCCGTGTTCTGTCCTACGAGCAGTACTTC	CASSSRVLSYEQYF
TRBJ1-2	TRBD1	NA	TRBV9	TGTGCCAGCAGCATACCCCGGGACAGAGTTAACTATGGCTACACCTTC	CASSIPRDRVNYGYTF
TRBJ2-1	TRBD1	few	TRBV28	TGTGCCAGCAGTTTGGGGACAGAAGATGAGCAGTTCTTC	CASSLGTEDEQFF
TRBJ2-7	TRBD1	few	TRBV4-2	TGTGCCAGCAGCCAAGAGGCGGGGACAGGGTACTACGAGCAGTACTTC	CASSQEAGTGYYEQYF
TRBJ1-3	TRBD1	NA	TRBV27	TGTGCCAGCAGTTACATACCGGAGGACAGGGGGCCTTTACGAGGAAACACCATATATTTT	CASSYIPEDRGPLRGNTIYF
TRBJ1-1	NA	few	TRBV25-1	TGTGCCAGCAGTGCACTGGGCTTGGACACTGAAGCTTTCTTT	CASSALGLDTEAFF